This T cell receptor (beta chain) was sequenced for a study of shared clonotypes between healthy human individuals. Using immunoSEQ multiplex PCR, the repertoire was profiled, and TCRdb retains in-frame clones only, with some absent. Here the sample spans about 680,000 clones, about three quarters being singletons. The CDR3 has 13 residues. V was clipped by 5 bases and J by 2 bases, with 10 bases between them. Germline V gene sequence: CDR1 LNHNV, CDR2 YYDKDF (reference sequence). This TCR was sampled from a woman under 40 in good health. V gene TRBV15 combines with J gene TRBJ2-7, with a weak D call TRBD2 (6 bases). Material for sequencing was memory CD4+ T cells sorted from blood. Subset of the sample: CD45RA-negative fraction. CDR3 DNA: TGTGCCACCAGCGGAGGGGCAACCTACGAGCAGTACTTC. Translating it yields CATSGGATYEQYF. Complete variable domain (other parts from reference TRBV15 and TRBJ2-7): DAMVIQNPRYQVTQFGKPVTLSCSQTLNHNVMYWYQQKSSQAPKLLFHYYDKDFNNEADTPDNFQSRRPNTSFCFLDIRSPGLGDTAMYLCATSGGATYEQYFGPGTRLTVT.